This T cell receptor beta chain was retrieved from a study of blood T cell repertoires in COVID-19. The J segment lost 4 bases and the V segment lost 0 bases, leaving 6 bases of the junction unmatched. Germline V gene sequence: CDR1 SEHNR, CDR2 FQNEAQ (reference sequence). This CDR3 is 16 amino acids long. The table came from immunoSEQ multiplex PCR; TCRdb's copy has only in-frame clones and leaves some out. The sample has 55,000 to 65,000 clones; roughly four fifths are singletons. The origin of this receptor is a man between 60 and 75 years old with COVID-19, enrolled during active disease. The J gene is TRBJ1-1, the V gene TRBV7-9, with 9 bases aligning to TRBD1. Sequenced: peripheral blood. CDR3 loop: CASSLALTGGSTEAFF. In DNA form, the CDR3 reads TGTGCCAGCAGCTTAGCCCTGACAGGGGGGAGCACTGAAGCTTTCTTT.